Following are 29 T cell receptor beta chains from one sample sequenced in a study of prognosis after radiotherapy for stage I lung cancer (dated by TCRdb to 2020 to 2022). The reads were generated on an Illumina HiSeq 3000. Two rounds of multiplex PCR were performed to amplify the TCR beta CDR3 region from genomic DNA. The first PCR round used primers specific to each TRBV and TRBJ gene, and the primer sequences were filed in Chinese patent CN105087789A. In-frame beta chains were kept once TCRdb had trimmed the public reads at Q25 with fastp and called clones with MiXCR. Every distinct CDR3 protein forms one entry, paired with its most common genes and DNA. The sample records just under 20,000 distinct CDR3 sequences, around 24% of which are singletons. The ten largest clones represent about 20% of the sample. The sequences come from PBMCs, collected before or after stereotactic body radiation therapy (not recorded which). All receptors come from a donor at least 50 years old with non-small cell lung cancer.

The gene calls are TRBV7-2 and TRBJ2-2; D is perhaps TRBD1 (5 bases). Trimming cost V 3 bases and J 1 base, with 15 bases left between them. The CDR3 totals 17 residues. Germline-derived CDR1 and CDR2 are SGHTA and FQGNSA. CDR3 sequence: CASSLVFAGLNTGELFF. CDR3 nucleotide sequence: TGTGCCAGCAGCTTGGTCTTTGCAGGGCTGAACACCGGGGAGCTGTTTTTT.

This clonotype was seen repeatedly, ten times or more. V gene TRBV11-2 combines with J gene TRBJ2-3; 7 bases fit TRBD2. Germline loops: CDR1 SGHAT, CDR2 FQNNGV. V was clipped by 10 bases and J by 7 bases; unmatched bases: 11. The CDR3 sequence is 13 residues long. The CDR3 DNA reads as TGTGCCACCAAGCTTGCGGGAGTAAATACGCAGTATTTT. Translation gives CATKLAGVNTQYF.

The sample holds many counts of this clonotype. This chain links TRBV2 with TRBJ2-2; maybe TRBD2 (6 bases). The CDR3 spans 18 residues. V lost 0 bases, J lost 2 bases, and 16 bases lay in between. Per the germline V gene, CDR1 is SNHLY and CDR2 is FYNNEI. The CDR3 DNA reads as TGTGCCAGCAGTGAAGCGCTAACCGGGGAGGATAACACCGGGGAGCTGTTTTTT. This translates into CASSEALTGEDNTGELFF.

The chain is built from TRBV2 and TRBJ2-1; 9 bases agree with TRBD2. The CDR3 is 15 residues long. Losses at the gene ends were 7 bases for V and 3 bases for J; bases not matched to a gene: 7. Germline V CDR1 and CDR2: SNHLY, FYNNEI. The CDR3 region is CASTNSGRDYNEQFF. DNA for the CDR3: TGTGCCAGCACGAATAGCGGGAGAGACTACAATGAGCAGTTCTTC.

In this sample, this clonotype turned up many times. Here the CDR3 DNA reads TGCAGTGCTAGGACTAGCGGGAGGGACACCGGGGAGCTGTTTTTT. Its translation: CSARTSGRDTGELFF. This chain uses TRBV20-1 with TRBJ2-2, with 14 positions matching TRBD2. Germline lookup yields CDR1 DFQATT and CDR2 SNEGSKA (reference sequence). The CDR3 contains 15 residues. Losses at the gene ends were 3 bases for V and 3 bases for J; bases not matched to a gene: 0.

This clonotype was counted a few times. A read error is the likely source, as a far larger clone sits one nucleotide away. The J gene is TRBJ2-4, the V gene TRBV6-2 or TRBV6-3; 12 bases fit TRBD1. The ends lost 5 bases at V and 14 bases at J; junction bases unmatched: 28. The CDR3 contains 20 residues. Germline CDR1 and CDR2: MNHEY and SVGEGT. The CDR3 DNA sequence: TGTGCCAGCAGTGGGGACAGGGGGCCGCGAGAGGGGCCCCTGGGAGAGACCAAGTACTTC. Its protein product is CASSGDRGPREGPLGETKYF.

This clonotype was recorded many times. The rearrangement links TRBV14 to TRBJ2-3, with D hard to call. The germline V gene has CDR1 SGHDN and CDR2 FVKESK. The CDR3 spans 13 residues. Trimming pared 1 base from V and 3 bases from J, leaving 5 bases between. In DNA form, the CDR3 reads TGTGCCAGCAGCCAAGGTGGTACAGATACGCAGTATTTT. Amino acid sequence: CASSQGGTDTQYF.

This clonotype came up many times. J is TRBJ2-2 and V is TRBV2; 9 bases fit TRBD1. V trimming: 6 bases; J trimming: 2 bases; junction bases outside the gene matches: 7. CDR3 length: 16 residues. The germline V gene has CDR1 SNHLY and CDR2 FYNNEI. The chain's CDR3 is CASSHRDRVNTGELFF. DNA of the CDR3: TGTGCCAGCAGCCACCGGGACAGGGTAAACACCGGGGAGCTGTTTTTT. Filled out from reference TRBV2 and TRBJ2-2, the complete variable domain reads EPEVTQTPSHQVTQMGQEVILRCVPISNHLYFYWYRQILGQKVEFLVSFYNNEISEKSEIFDDQFSVERPDGSNFTLKIRSTKLEDSAMYFCASSHRDRVNTGELFFGEGSRLTVL.

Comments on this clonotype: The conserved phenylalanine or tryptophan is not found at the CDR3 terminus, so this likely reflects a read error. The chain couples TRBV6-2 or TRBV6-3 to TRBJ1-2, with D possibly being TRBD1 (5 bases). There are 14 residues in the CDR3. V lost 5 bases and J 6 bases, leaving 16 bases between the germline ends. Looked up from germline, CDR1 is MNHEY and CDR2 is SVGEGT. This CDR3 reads CASSPPGQGDGYTL. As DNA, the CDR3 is TGTGCCAGCAGTCCCCCGGGGCAGGGAGATGGCTACACCCTC.

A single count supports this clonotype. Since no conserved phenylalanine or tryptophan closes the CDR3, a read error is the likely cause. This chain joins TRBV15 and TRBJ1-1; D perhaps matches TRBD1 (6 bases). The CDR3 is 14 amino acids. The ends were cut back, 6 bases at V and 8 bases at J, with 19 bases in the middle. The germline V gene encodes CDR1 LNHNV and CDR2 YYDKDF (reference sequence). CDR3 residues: CATRRGSGPREAFL. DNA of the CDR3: TGTGCCACCAGAAGGGGGTCAGGCCCCCGGGAAGCTTTCCTT.

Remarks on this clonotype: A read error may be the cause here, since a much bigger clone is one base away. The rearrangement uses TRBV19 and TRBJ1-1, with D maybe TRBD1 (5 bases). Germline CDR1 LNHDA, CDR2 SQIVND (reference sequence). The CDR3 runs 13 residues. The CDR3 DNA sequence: TGTGACAGTAGTTTCGGGGGGAACACTGAAGCTTTCTTT. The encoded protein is CDSSFGGNTEAFF.

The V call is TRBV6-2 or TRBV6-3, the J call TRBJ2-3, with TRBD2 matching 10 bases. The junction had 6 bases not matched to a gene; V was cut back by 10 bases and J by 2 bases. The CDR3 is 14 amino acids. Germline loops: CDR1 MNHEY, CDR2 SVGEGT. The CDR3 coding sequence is TGTGCCAAGCCCGGGACTAGCGACACAGATACGCAGTATTTT. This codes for CAKPGTSDTDTQYF.

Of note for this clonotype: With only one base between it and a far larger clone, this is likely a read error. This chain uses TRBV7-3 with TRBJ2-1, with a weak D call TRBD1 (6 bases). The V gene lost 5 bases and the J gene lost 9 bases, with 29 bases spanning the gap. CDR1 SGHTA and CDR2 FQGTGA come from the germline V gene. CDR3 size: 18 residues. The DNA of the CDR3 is TGTGCCAGCAGCCCCAGGACAGACCCTACCCGGGTCCCCAGTGAGCAGTTCTTC. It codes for CASSPRTDPTRVPSEQFF. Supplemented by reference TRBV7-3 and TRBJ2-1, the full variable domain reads GAGVSQTPSNKVTEKGKYVELRCDPISGHTALYWYRQSLGQGPEFLIYFQGTGAADDSGLPNDRFFAVRPEGSVSTLKIQRTERGDSAVYLCASSPRTDPTRVPSEQFFGPGTRLTVL.

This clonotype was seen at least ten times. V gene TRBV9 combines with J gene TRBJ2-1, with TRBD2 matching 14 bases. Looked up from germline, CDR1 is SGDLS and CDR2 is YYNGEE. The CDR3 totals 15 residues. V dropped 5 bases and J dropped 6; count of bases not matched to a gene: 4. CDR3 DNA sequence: TGTGCCAGCAGTAAGACTAGCGGGAGGGCCAATGAGCAGTTCTTC. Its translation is CASSKTSGRANEQFF.

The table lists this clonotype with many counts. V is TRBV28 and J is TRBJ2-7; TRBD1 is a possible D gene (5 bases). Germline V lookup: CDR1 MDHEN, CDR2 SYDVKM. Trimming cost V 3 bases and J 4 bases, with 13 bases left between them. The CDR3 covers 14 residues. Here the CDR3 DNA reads TGTGCCAGCAGTTTTTCAGGGTTGGGTTACGAGCAGTACTTC. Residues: CASSFSGLGYEQYF. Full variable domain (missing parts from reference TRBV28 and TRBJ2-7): DVKVTQSSRYLVKRTGEKVFLECVQDMDHENMFWYRQDPGLGLRLIYFSYDVKMKEKGDIPEGYSVSREKKERFSLILESASTNQTSMYLCASSFSGLGYEQYFGPGTRLTVT.

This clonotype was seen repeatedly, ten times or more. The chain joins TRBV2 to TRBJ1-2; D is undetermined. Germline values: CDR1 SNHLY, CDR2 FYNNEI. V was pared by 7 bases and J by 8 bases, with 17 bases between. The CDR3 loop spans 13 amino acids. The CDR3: CASNGRRVEGYTF. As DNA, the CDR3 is TGTGCCAGCAATGGCAGAAGGGTTGAAGGCTACACCTTC.

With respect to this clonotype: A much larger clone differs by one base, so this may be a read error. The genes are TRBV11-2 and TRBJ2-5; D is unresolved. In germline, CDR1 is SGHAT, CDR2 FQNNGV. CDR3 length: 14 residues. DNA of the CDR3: TGTGCCAGCAGCTTAGTTCTCGGCCAAGAGACCCAGTGCTTC. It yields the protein CASSLVLGQETQCF.

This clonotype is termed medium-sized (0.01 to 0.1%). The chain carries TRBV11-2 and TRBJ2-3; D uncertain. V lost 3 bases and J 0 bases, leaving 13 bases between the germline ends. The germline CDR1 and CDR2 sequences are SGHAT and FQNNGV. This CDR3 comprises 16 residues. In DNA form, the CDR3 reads TGTGCCAGCAGCTTCAATAGCCCGCAAAGCACAGATACGCAGTATTTT. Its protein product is CASSFNSPQSTDTQYF.

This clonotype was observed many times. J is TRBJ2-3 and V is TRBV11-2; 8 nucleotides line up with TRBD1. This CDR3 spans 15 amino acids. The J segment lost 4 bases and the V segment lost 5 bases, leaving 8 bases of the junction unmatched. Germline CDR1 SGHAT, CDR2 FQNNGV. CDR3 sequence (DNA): TGTGCCAGCAGCACATCAGGACAGGGCGCAGATACGCAGTATTTT. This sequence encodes CASSTSGQGADTQYF.

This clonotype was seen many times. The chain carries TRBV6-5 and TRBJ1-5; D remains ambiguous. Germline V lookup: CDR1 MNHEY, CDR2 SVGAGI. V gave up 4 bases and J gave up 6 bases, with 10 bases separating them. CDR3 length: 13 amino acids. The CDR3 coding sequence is TGTGCCAGCAGTTTCGGGCCGGGTCAGCCCCAGCATTTT. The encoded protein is CASSFGPGQPQHF.

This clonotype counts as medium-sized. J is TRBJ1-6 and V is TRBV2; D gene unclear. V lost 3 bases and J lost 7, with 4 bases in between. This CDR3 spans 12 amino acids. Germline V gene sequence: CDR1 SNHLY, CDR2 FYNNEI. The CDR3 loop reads CASSELNSPLHF. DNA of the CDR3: TGTGCCAGCAGTGAGCTGAATTCACCCCTCCACTTT.

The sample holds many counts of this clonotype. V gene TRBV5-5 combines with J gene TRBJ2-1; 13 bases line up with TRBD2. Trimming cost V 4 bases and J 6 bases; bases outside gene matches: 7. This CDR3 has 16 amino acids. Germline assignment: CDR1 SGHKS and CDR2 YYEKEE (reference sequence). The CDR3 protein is CASSGGLAGTLNEQFF. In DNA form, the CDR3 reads TGTGCCAGCAGCGGGGGACTAGCGGGAACACTCAATGAGCAGTTCTTC.

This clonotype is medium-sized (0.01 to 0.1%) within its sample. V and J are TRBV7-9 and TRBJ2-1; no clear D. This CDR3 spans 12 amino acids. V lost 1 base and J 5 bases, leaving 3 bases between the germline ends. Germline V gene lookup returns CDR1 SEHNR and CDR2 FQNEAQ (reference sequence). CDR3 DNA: TGTGCCAGCAGCTTAGAACACAATGAGCAGTTCTTC. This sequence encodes CASSLEHNEQFF.

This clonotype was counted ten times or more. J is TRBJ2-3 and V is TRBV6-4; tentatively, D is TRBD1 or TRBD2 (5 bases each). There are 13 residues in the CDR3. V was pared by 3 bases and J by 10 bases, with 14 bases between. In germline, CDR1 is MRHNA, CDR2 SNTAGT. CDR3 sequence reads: CASSEGESDPQYF. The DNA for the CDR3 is TGTGCCAGCAGTGAGGGGGAATCCGATCCGCAGTATTTT.

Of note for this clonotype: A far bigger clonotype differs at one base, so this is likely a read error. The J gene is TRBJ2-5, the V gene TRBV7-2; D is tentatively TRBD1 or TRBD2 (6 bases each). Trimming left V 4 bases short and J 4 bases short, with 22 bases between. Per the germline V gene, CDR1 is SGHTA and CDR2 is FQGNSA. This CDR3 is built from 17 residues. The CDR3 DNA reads TGTGCCAGCAGCTCCCGGGGGCTAGCAGGAGTTGGAGAGACCCAGTACTTC. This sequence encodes CASSSRGLAGVGETQYF.

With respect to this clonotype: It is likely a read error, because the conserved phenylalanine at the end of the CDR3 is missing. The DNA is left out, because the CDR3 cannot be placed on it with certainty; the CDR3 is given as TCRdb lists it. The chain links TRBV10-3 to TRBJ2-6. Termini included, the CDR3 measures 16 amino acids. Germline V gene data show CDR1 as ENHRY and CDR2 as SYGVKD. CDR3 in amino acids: CAISADFFSGANVLNL.

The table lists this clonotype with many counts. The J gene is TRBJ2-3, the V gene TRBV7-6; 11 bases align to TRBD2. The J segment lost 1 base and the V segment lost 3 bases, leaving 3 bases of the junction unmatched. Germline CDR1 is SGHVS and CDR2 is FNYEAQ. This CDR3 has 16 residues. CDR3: CASSFGSGRGTDTQYF. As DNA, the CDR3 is TGTGCCAGCAGCTTTGGTAGCGGGAGGGGCACAGATACGCAGTATTTT.

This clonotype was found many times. The CDR3 coding sequence is TGTGCCAGCAGCCCCGCCGCGAGTAACGAGCAGTACTTC. Translated, it gives CASSPAASNEQYF. V usage is TRBV7-9 and J usage is TRBJ2-7; D call uncertain. The germline V gene encodes CDR1 SEHNR and CDR2 FQNEAQ (reference sequence). V was pared by 5 bases and J by 5 bases, with 13 bases between. This CDR3 has 13 amino acids.

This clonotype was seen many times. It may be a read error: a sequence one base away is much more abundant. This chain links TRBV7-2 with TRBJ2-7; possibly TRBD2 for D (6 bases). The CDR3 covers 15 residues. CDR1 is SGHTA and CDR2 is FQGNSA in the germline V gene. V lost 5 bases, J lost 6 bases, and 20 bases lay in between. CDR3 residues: CASSPPGAGLGEQYF. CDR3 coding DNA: TGTGCCAGCAGCCCCCCGGGAGCTGGCCTCGGCGAGCAGTACTTC.